These 2 T cell receptor beta chains were sequenced from one sample in a study of blood T cell repertoires in COVID-19. Generated by immunoSEQ multiplex PCR, the TCRdb table keeps only in-frame clones and is missing some. The table includes about 190,000 clones, roughly nine tenths detected once. Material for sequencing was peripheral blood. Receptors originate from a man between 65 and 85 years old with active or convalescent COVID-19.

The chain employs TRBV29-1 and TRBJ2-3, with unresolved D. This CDR3 comprises 11 residues. Germline V lookup: CDR1 SQVTM, CDR2 ANQGSEA. The ends were cut back, 7 bases at V and 0 bases at J, with 5 bases in the middle. The CDR3: CSAPSTDTQYF. The CDR3 DNA follows: TGCAGCGCCCCGAGCACAGATACGCAGTATTTT.

V usage is TRBV5-5 and J usage is TRBJ2-3; D is uncertain. The CDR3 extends over 14 amino acids. Germline CDR1 SGHKS, CDR2 YYEKEE (reference sequence). V was trimmed by 1 base and J by 5 bases, leaving 11 bases between them. This CDR3 reads CASSLSPPGDTQYF. The DNA for the CDR3 is TGTGCCAGCAGCTTGTCCCCCCCGGGAGATACGCAGTATTTT. Based on the CDR3 plus reference TRBV5-5 and TRBJ2-3, the full variable domain is DAGVTQSPTHLIKTRGQQVTLRCSPISGHKSVSWYQQVLGQGPQFIFQYYEKEERGRGNFPDRFSARQFPNYSSELNVNALLLGDSALYLCASSLSPPGDTQYFGPGTRLTVL.